This T cell receptor (beta chain) emerged from a study of shared clonotypes between healthy human individuals. Deletions cut 5 bases from V and 3 bases from J, with 11 bases between. The germline gives CDR1 SEHNR, CDR2 FQNEAQ (reference sequence). The CDR3 loop spans 13 amino acids. Profiling relied on immunoSEQ multiplex PCR, and the TCRdb table lists in-frame clones only, not all of them. The data show roughly 170,000 clones, roughly 70% seen once. The TCR comes from a young man in good health. The chain combines TRBV7-9 with TRBJ2-7, with D perhaps TRBD1 or TRBD2 (5 bases each). The sample taken for sequencing was memory CD4+ T cells sorted from blood. As for subset: CD45RA-negative fraction. The CDR3, as DNA: TGTGCCAGCAGCACGGGGCCACTCTACGAGCAGTACTTC. Amino acids: CASSTGPLYEQYF.